These 3 T cell receptor beta chains originate from one sample sequenced in a study of lymphopenia after photon versus proton radiotherapy. The data were produced by immunoSEQ multiplex PCR, yet TCRdb's version contains in-frame clones alone and is incomplete. This table holds about 30,000 clones, nearly 90% found once. Sequences were derived from peripheral blood, sampled from a patient treated with proton-based radiotherapy. These receptors were taken from a woman in her sixties or seventies with pancreatic cancer. Some clones in this sample may be carry-over from other donors' samples.

The V and J genes are TRBV19 and TRBJ2-3; D uncertain. V was shortened by 3 bases and J by 2 bases, with 3 bases between the two germline ends. There are 12 residues in the CDR3. CDR1 and CDR2 from the germline V gene are LNHDA and SQIVND (reference sequence). The CDR3 region has the DNA TGTGCCAGTAGTATTTCCACAGATACGCAGTATTTT. Residues: CASSISTDTQYF.

The rearrangement joins TRBV9 to TRBJ1-4; D is ambiguous. The ends were cut back, 1 base at V and 5 bases at J, with 9 bases in the middle. The V gene's germline CDR1 is SGDLS and CDR2 YYNGEE. CDR3 length: 14 amino acids. The CDR3 region is CASSVSSSNEKLFF. CDR3 bases: TGTGCCAGCAGCGTATCGTCGAGCAATGAAAAACTGTTTTTT.

This clone was seen a single time. One end of the junction does not line up with germline, which may come from a read error. The V and J genes are TRBV29-1 and TRBJ2-1; TRBD2 agrees at 12 bases. There are 15 residues in the CDR3. The germline gives CDR1 SQVTM, CDR2 ANQGSEA. The CDR3 DNA follows: TGCAGCGTTGGGACTAGCGGGGTCTCCTACAATGAGCGGTTCTTC. Protein product: CSVGTSGVSYNERFF.